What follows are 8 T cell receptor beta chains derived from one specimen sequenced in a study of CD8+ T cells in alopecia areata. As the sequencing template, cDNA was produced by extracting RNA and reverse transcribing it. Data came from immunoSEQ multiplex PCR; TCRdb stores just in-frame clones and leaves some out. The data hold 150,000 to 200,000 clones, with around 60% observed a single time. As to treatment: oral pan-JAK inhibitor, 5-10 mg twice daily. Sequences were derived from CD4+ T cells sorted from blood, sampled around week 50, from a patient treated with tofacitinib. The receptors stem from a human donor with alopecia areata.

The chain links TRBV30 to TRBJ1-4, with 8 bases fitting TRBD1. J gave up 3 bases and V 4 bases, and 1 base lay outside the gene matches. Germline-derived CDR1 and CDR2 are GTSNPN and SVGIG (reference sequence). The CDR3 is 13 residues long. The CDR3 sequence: CAWTGGPNEKLFF. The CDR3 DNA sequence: TGTGCCTGGACAGGGGGCCCTAATGAAAAACTGTTTTTT.

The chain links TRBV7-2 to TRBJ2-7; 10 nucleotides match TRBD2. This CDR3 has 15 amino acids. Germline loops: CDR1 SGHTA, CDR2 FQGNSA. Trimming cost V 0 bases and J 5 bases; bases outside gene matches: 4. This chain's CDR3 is CASSLAPAGGNEQYF. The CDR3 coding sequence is TGTGCCAGCAGCTTAGCGCCAGCGGGGGGGAACGAGCAGTACTTC.

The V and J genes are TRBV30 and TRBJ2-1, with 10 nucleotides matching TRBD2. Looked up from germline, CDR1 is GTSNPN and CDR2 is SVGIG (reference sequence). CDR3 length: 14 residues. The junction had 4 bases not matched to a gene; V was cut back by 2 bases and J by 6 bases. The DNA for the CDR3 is TGTGCCTGGAGTCGGGCTAGCGGGGGCAATGAGCAGTTCTTC. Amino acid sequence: CAWSRASGGNEQFF.

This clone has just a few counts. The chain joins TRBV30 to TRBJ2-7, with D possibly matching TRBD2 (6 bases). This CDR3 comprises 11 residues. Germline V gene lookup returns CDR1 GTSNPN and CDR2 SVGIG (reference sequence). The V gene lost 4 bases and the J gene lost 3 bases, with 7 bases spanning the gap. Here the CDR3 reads CAWTGVYEQYF. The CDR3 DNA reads TGTGCCTGGACGGGGGTCTACGAGCAGTACTTC.

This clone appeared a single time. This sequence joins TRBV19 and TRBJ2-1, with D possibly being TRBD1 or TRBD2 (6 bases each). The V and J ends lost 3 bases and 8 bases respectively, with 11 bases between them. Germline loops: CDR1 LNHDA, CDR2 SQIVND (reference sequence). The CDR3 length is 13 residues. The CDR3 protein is CASSIGRGDEQFF. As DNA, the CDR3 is TGTGCCAGTAGTATCGGAAGGGGGGATGAGCAGTTCTTC.

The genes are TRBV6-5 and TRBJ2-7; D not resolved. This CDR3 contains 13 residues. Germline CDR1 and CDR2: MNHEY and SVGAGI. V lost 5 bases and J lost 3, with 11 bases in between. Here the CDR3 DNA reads TGTGCCAGCAGTACCCCTCAAGGCTACGAGCAGTACTTC. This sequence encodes CASSTPQGYEQYF.

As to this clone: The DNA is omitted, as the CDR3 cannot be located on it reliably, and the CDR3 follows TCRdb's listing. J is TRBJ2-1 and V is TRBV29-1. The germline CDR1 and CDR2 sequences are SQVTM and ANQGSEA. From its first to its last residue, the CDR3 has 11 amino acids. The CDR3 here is CSVGDGAHRFF.

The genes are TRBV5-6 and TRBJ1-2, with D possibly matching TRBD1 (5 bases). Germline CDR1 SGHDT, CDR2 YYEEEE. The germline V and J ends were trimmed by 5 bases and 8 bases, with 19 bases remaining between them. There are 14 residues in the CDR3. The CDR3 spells CASSGAGGFSGYTF. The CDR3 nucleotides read TGTGCCAGCAGTGGGGCAGGAGGGTTTTCGGGCTACACCTTC.